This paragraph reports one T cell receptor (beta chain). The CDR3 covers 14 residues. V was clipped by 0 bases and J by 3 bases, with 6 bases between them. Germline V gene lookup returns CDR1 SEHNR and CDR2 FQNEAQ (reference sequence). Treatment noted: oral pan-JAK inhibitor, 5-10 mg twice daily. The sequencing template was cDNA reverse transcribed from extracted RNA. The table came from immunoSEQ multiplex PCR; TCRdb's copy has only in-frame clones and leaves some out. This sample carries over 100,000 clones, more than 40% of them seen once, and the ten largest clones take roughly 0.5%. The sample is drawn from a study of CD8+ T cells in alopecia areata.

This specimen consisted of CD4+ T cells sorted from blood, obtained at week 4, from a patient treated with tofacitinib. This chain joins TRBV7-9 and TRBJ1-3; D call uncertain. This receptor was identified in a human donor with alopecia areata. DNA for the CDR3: TGTGCCAGCAGCTTAGCCGGCCGTGGAAACACCATATATTTT. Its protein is CASSLAGRGNTIYF. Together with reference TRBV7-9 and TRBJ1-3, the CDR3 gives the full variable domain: DTGVSQNPRHKITKRGQNVTFRCDPISEHNRLYWYRQTLGQGPEFLTYFQNEAQLEKSRLLSDRFSAERPKGSFSTLEIQRTEQGDSAMYLCASSLAGRGNTIYFGEGSWLTVV.